The sequence of this T cell receptor beta chain was determined in a study of beta chain features in type 1 diabetes. In the study overall: There were approximately 100,000,000 sorted cells examined across all samples.

Naive, central memory, regulatory and stem cell-like memory cells within the CD4+ compartment were sorted using CD45RO/CCR7/CD25/CD127/CD95/CD27. As to this clone: Its antigen is unknown.

General study findings and limits: Across patients, naive, central memory and Treg TCRB repertoires exhibited apparently greater similarity than was observed across healthy donors. Unsettled here was the matter of whether HLA type influences TCRB rearrangement. In all four CD4+ subsets, TCRB CDR3 length was significantly, moderately reduced in type 1 diabetes.

Expressed TCRB transcripts got sequenced, as all isolated RNA was reverse transcribed. Profiled with immunoSEQ multiplex PCR; TCRdb holds only in-frame clones, not every one. The sample carries 300,000 or so clones, over 11% recorded once. The TCR originated in a man younger than 40 with type 1 diabetes. What was sequenced was naive CD4+ T cells from blood.

CDR3 amino acids: CASGLGADTQYF. The CDR3 DNA is TGTGCTAGTGGTTTGGGCGCAGATACGCAGTATTTT. The V and J genes are TRBV12-5 and TRBJ2-3; D gene unclear. Trimming pared 1 base from V and 4 bases from J, leaving 3 bases between. The CDR3 runs 12 residues. Germline assignment: CDR1 LGHNT and CDR2 FRNRAP.